The 29 T cell receptor beta chains given below trace back to one sample, sequenced in a study of shared clonotypes between healthy human individuals. Data came from immunoSEQ multiplex PCR; TCRdb stores just in-frame clones and leaves some out. The repertoire consists of roughly 2.6 million clones, with about 92% occurring once and the leading ten covering about 0.13%. Sequenced input: naive CD4+ T cells sorted from blood. Stated subset: CD45RA+ positively selected. Source of these receptors: a man younger than 35 in good health.

This clone was observed once. The genes are TRBV28 and TRBJ1-4, with a tentative D call TRBD1 (5 bases). The length of the CDR3 is 13 residues. V was cut by 10 bases and J by 5 bases, with 14 bases left in between. CDR1 MDHEN and CDR2 SYDVKM come from the germline V gene. CDR3: CAILGRDNEKLFF. The CDR3 DNA is TGTGCCATCTTGGGACGAGACAATGAAAAACTGTTTTTT.

The rearrangement links TRBV5-6 to TRBJ1-1, with no clear D. The germline CDR1 and CDR2 sequences are SGHDT and YYEEEE. V shed 1 base and J shed 0 bases, with 16 bases lying between them. The CDR3 loop spans 17 amino acids. The DNA of the CDR3 is TGTGCCAGCAGCTTGACCCCCCGGCTTGAAGTGAACACTGAAGCTTTCTTT. Its translation: CASSLTPRLEVNTEAFF. The full variable domain, in which reference TRBV5-6 and TRBJ1-1 provide the parts outside the CDR3, is DAGVTQSPTHLIKTRGQQVTLRCSPKSGHDTVSWYQQALGQGPQFIFQYYEEEERQRGNFPDRFSGHQFPNYSSELNVNALLLGDSALYLCASSLTPRLEVNTEAFFGQGTRLTVV.

The CDR3: CASSQGGWGFEAFF. The CDR3 DNA reads TGTGCCAGCAGCCAGGGAGGTTGGGGGTTTGAAGCTTTCTTT. The gene calls are TRBV7-2 and TRBJ1-1; D is perhaps TRBD1 (5 bases). Between the trimmed V and J ends, which lost 5 bases and 7 bases, there was a span of 17 bases. Germline V gene data show CDR1 as SGHTA and CDR2 as FQGNSA. The length of the CDR3 is 14 residues. The full variable domain, with the rest looked up from reference TRBV7-2 and TRBJ1-1, is GAGVSQSPSNKVTEKGKDVELRCDPISGHTALYWYRQSLGQGLEFLIYFQGNSAPDKSGLPSDRFSAERTGGSVSTLTIQRTQQEDSAVYLCASSQGGWGFEAFFGQGTRLTVV.

The chain combines TRBV11-3 with TRBJ1-3; D remains ambiguous. Per germline, CDR1 SGHNT and CDR2 YENEEA. V was clipped by 5 bases and J by 0 bases, with 8 bases between them. The length of the CDR3 is 14 residues. Here the CDR3 reads CASSPDGSGNTIYF. DNA of the CDR3: TGTGCCAGCAGCCCGGACGGCTCTGGAAACACCATATATTTT.

V gene TRBV6-5 combines with J gene TRBJ2-3; D unclear. The V and J ends lost 0 bases and 2 bases respectively, with 9 bases between them. Germline values: CDR1 MNHEY, CDR2 SVGAGI. The CDR3 is 15 residues long. CDR3 DNA: TGTGCCAGCAGTTACTCTCTACTCCTCACAGATACGCAGTATTTT. Translated, it gives CASSYSLLLTDTQYF.

This clone was seen only once. The chain combines TRBV25-1 with TRBJ1-2; TRBD1 might be the D (5 bases). Germline V gene sequence: CDR1 MGHDK, CDR2 SYGVNS. Deletions cut 4 bases from V and 0 bases from J, with 12 bases between. The CDR3 loop spans 15 amino acids. The DNA for the CDR3 is TGTGCCAGCAGTGGGGTGGGGGTAACTAACTATGGCTACACCTTC. This gives the protein CASSGVGVTNYGYTF.

This chain joins TRBV5-1 and TRBJ2-2; TRBD2 is a possible D gene (5 bases). CDR3 length: 18 residues. Trimming pared 0 bases from V and 0 bases from J, leaving 15 bases between. Per germline, CDR1 SGHRS and CDR2 YFSETQ. The CDR3 here is CASSLDITGLANTGELFF. The CDR3 nucleotides read TGCGCCAGCAGCTTGGATATTACGGGGTTGGCGAACACCGGGGAGCTGTTTTTT.

Of note for this clone: At one end the junction does not follow the germline gene, possibly because of a read error. CDR3 in DNA: TGTGCCAGCAGCTTGGACAGTCAACCGCTCTATTTC. It codes for CASSLDSQPLYF. The V call is TRBV5-4, the J call TRBJ2-7; the D is unclear. CDR3 size: 12 residues. The V gene's germline CDR1 is SGHNT and CDR2 YYREEE (reference sequence).

V gene TRBV10-3 combines with J gene TRBJ2-5; 10 bases match TRBD2. Germline V gene lookup returns CDR1 ENHRY and CDR2 SYGVKD. This CDR3 contains 15 residues. The trim removed 5 bases at V and 4 bases at J, leaving 7 bases unmatched. As DNA, the CDR3 is TGTGCCATCAGTCCTTCCATAGCGGGAGGAGAGACCCAGTACTTC. It encodes CAISPSIAGGETQYF.

J is TRBJ2-7 and V is TRBV18; TRBD2 matches at 12 bases. Germline assignment: CDR1 KGHSH and CDR2 LQKENI. The CDR3 spans 15 residues. J was trimmed by 9 bases and V by 2 bases; bases with no gene match: 8. CDR3: CASSPGASGRESQYF. The CDR3 DNA reads as TGTGCCAGCTCACCAGGGGCTAGCGGGAGGGAATCGCAGTACTTC.

The chain is built from TRBV28 and TRBJ1-5, with D possibly TRBD1 on 6 matching bases. This CDR3 comprises 13 residues. Germline V CDR1 and CDR2: MDHEN, SYDVKM. Trimming pared 10 bases from V and 3 bases from J, leaving 13 bases between. The CDR3 DNA is TGTGCCACCGGAGGGGGGACCAATCAGCCCCAGCATTTT. It translates to CATGGGTNQPQHF.

The rearrangement links TRBV7-2 to TRBJ2-7; perhaps TRBD1 as D (6 bases). Germline V gene sequence: CDR1 SGHTA, CDR2 FQGNSA. CDR3 length: 15 residues. Between the trimmed V and J ends, which lost 0 bases and 1 base, there was a span of 10 bases. The CDR3 region is CASSLARGQSYEQYF. In nucleotides, the CDR3 is TGTGCCAGCAGCTTAGCCAGGGGACAATCCTACGAGCAGTACTTC.

This clone was picked up one time. The chain is built from TRBV4-3 and TRBJ2-5, with TRBD2 matching 7 bases. Germline V CDR1 and CDR2: LGHNA, YSLEER. The CDR3 has 16 residues. The V segment lost 0 bases and the J segment 4 bases; nucleotides outside the gene matches: 8. CDR3 sequence (DNA): TGCGCCAGCAGCCAAGATTTGGCGGGAGTAATAGAGACCCAGTACTTC. Its translation is CASSQDLAGVIETQYF.

In DNA, the CDR3 is TGTGCCAGCAGCCGGGCGGCTGGGTTGGGGGAGACCCAGTACTTC. Translated: CASSRAAGLGETQYF. The rearrangement uses TRBV7-2 and TRBJ2-5, with D uncertain. Germline lookup yields CDR1 SGHTA and CDR2 FQGNSA. The CDR3 covers 15 residues. Deletions cut 5 bases from V and 5 bases from J, with 18 bases between.

The chain recombines TRBV15 with TRBJ1-5; D is ambiguous. Trimming pared 0 bases from V and 4 bases from J, leaving 10 bases between. Germline V CDR1 and CDR2: LNHNV, YYDKDF (reference sequence). The CDR3 totals 15 residues. CDR3 in DNA: TGTGCCACCAGCAGAGACCGGCAGATAAATCAGCCCCAGCATTTT. This translates into CATSRDRQINQPQHF.

V and J are TRBV25-1 and TRBJ2-7; D gene ambiguous. Germline V gene sequence: CDR1 MGHDK, CDR2 SYGVNS. The CDR3 covers 11 residues. V was clipped by 6 bases and J by 3 bases, with 6 bases between them. The CDR3 loop is CASSTVYEQYF. CDR3 nucleotide sequence: TGTGCCAGCAGCACAGTCTACGAGCAGTACTTC.

The V and J genes are TRBV4-1 and TRBJ2-7; 9 bases are a match to TRBD1. Germline V gene sequence: CDR1 MGHRA, CDR2 YSYEKL. The junction had 8 bases not matched to a gene; V was cut back by 4 bases and J by 4 bases. The CDR3 spans 15 residues. CDR3 nucleotide sequence: TGCGCCAGCAGCCGTGGGACAGGGACGGGGTACGAGCAGTACTTC. Protein sequence: CASSRGTGTGYEQYF.

In regard to this clone: At one of its ends the junction is not consistent with the germline gene, which may arise from a read error. This chain connects TRBV5-1 to TRBJ2-5; D is possibly TRBD1 (5 bases). Per the germline V gene, CDR1 is SGHRS and CDR2 is YFSETQ. This CDR3 is 14 amino acids long. CDR3 nucleotide sequence: TGTGCCAGCAGCTTGTTCCAGGGTCGAGAGACCCAGTACTTC. It specifies CASSLFQGRETQYF.

In its sample, this clone was seen once. V gene TRBV19 combines with J gene TRBJ1-1, with 9 positions matching TRBD1. The germline V gene has CDR1 LNHDA and CDR2 SQIVND (reference sequence). V gave up 6 bases and J gave up 4 bases; unmatched junction bases: 9. The CDR3 sequence is 15 residues long. The chain's CDR3 is CASRLGTGLSTEAFF. CDR3 in DNA: TGTGCCAGTAGACTCGGGACAGGGCTGAGCACTGAAGCTTTCTTT.

The sample holds one count of this clone. This chain links TRBV9 with TRBJ2-3, with D possibly being TRBD2 (6 bases). This CDR3 region has 14 residues. Germline V CDR1 and CDR2: SGDLS, YYNGEE. Trimming cost V 2 bases and J 3 bases, with 10 bases left between them. CDR3 residues: CASSVMLATDTQYF. In DNA, the CDR3 is TGTGCCAGCAGCGTCATGCTAGCGACAGATACGCAGTATTTT. Full variable domain (missing parts from reference TRBV9 and TRBJ2-3): DSGVTQTPKHLITATGQRVTLRCSPRSGDLSVYWYQQSLDQGLQFLIQYYNGEERAKGNILERFSAQQFPDLHSELNLSSLELGDSALYFCASSVMLATDTQYFGPGTRLTVL.

V and J are TRBV10-3 and TRBJ2-3; D not resolved. The germline V and J ends were trimmed by 4 bases and 2 bases, with 10 bases remaining between them. Germline CDR1 ENHRY, CDR2 SYGVKD. The CDR3 spans 14 residues. CDR3 DNA sequence: TGTGCCATCAGTGGACTTCCCTCCACAGATACGCAGTATTTT. This translates into CAISGLPSTDTQYF.

The gene calls are TRBV19 and TRBJ1-3, with TRBD1 matching 7 bases. This CDR3 region has 14 residues. In germline, CDR1 is LNHDA, CDR2 SQIVND (reference sequence). V gave up 9 bases and J gave up 0 bases; unmatched junction bases: 5. The DNA for the CDR3 is TGTGCCAGCAAGGACAGGCCCTCTGGAAACACCATATATTTT. The encoded protein is CASKDRPSGNTIYF.

This rearrangement joins TRBV5-6 to TRBJ1-6; a weak D match, TRBD1 (6 bases). This CDR3 has 18 residues. Trimming removed 1 base from V and 9 bases from J, with 23 bases in between. Germline assignment: CDR1 SGHDT and CDR2 YYEEEE. The DNA for the CDR3 is TGTGCCAGCAGCTTGTTGGGGGACACTGGAGGAGGGGGTTCACCCCTCCACTTT. Translation gives CASSLLGDTGGGGSPLHF.

This chain uses TRBV6-1 with TRBJ1-5; tentative D call: TRBD1 (6 bases). CDR1 is MNHNS and CDR2 is SASEGT in the germline V gene. The CDR3 spans 15 residues. Trimming removed 0 bases from V and 7 bases from J, with 13 bases in between. The CDR3 DNA sequence: TGTGCCAGCAGTGAAGCTAGGGGGATCGGGCAGCCCCAGCATTTT. Amino acids: CASSEARGIGQPQHF.

This chain links TRBV23-1 with TRBJ2-5; 8 bases map to TRBD2. TRBV23-1 has ORF status, its function being uncertain. This CDR3 has 13 residues. The J segment lost 4 bases and the V segment lost 5 bases, leaving 3 bases of the junction unmatched. The DNA of the CDR3 is TGCGCCAGCAGTTCCCTAGCGGGAGAGACCCAGTACTTC. The encoded protein is CASSSLAGETQYF.

This rearrangement joins TRBV9 to TRBJ1-1, with D unclear. CDR1 is SGDLS and CDR2 is YYNGEE in the germline V gene. Trimming pared 3 bases from V and 1 base from J, leaving 10 bases between. This CDR3 spans 14 amino acids. The CDR3 nucleotides are TGTGCCAGCAGCGCGATGACGGGGAACACTGAAGCTTTCTTT. Encoded protein: CASSAMTGNTEAFF.

V is TRBV10-1 and J is TRBJ1-4, with a weak D call TRBD1 (6 bases). Germline V lookup: CDR1 WNHNN, CDR2 SYGVQD (reference sequence). The V gene lost 9 bases and the J gene lost 4 bases, with 15 bases spanning the gap. CDR3 length equals 14 residues. The CDR3 bases are TGCGCCAGAAACAGGGCGCGGTGTAATGAAAAACTGTTTTTT. Its protein product is CARNRARCNEKLFF.

This rearrangement joins TRBV10-1 to TRBJ1-4; D is unresolved. Trimming took off 5 bases at V and 5 bases at J, with 18 bases between the two ends. The CDR3 contains 16 residues. CDR1 WNHNN and CDR2 SYGVQD come from the germline V gene (reference sequence). The CDR3 region is CASSLMMQEINEKLFF. The CDR3 DNA is TGCGCCAGCAGTTTGATGATGCAGGAGATCAATGAAAAACTGTTTTTT.

The sample holds one count of this clone. At the DNA level, this CDR3 is encoded by other sequences in the same sample as well. V usage is TRBV2 and J usage is TRBJ2-4; D gene ambiguous. Trimming shortened V by 1 base and J by 0 bases, and 7 bases separated the two germline ends. CDR3 size: 15 residues. Germline CDR1 reads SNHLY; CDR2 reads FYNNEI. The CDR3, as DNA: TGTGCCAGCAGTGAAGAGATTCTAGCCAAAAACATTCAGTACTTC. It specifies CASSEEILAKNIQYF.